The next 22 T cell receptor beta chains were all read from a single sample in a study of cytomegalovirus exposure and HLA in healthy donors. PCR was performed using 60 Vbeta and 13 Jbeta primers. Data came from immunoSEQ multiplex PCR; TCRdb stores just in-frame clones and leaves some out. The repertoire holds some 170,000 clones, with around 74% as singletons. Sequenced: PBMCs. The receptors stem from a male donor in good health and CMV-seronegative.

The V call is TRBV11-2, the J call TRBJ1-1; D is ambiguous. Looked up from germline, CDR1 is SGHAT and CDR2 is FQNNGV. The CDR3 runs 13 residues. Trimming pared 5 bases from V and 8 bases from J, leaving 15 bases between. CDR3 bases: TGTGCCAGCAGCCCGCATGTTGGGCCCGAAGCTTTCTTT. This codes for CASSPHVGPEAFF.

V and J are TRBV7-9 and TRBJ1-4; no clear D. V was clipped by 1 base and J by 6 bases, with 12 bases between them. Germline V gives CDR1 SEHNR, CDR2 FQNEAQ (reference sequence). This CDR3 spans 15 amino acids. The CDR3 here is CASSLGGDWDEKLFF. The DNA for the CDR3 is TGTGCCAGCAGCTTAGGTGGTGACTGGGATGAAAAACTGTTTTTT.

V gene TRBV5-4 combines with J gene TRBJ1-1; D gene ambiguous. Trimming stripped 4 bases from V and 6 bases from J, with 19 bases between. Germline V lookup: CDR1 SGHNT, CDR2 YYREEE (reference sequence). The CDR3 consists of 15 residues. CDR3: CASSVGGVGIAEAFF. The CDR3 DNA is TGTGCCAGCAGCGTGGGAGGTGTAGGAATCGCTGAAGCTTTCTTT. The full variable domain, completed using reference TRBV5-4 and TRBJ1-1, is ETGVTQSPTHLIKTRGQQVTLRCSSQSGHNTVSWYQQALGQGPQFIFQYYREEENGRGNFPPRFSGLQFPNYSSELNVNALELDDSALYLCASSVGGVGIAEAFFGQGTRLTVV.

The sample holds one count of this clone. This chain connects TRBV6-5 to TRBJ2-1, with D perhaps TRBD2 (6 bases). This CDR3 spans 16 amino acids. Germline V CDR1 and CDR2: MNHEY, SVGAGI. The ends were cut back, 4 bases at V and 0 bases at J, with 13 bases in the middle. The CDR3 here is CASSSRGGTSYNEQFF. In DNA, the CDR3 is TGTGCCAGCAGTTCCCGGGGCGGGACCTCCTACAATGAGCAGTTCTTC.

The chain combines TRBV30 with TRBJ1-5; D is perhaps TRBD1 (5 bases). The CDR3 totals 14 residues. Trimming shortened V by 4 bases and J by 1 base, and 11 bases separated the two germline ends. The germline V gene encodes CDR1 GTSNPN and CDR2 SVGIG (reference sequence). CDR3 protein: CAWTQGGSNQPQHF. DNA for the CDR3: TGTGCCTGGACCCAGGGAGGAAGCAATCAGCCCCAGCATTTT.

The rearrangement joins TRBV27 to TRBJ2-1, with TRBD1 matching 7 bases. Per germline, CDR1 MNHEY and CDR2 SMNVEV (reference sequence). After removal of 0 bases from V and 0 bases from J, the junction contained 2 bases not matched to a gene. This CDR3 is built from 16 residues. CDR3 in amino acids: CASSLSGQASYNEQFF. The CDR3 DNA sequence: TGTGCCAGCAGTTTATCTGGACAGGCCTCCTACAATGAGCAGTTCTTC.

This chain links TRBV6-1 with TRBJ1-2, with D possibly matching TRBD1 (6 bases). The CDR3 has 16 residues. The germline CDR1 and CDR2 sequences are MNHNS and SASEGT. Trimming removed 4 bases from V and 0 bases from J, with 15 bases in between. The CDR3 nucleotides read TGTGCCAGCAGTGCTACAGGGAAACTGGCTAACTATGGCTACACCTTC. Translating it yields CASSATGKLANYGYTF.

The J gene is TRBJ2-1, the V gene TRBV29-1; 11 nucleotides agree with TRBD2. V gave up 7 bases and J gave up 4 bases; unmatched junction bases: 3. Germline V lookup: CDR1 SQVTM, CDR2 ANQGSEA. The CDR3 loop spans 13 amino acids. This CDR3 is CSAGLAGYNEQFF. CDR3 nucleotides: TGCAGCGCAGGACTAGCGGGTTACAATGAGCAGTTCTTC.

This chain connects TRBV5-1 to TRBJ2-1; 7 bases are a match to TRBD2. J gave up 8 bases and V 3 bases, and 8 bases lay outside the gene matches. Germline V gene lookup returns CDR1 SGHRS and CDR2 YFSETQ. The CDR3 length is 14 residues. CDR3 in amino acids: CASSSWAGVDEQFF. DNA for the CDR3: TGCGCCAGCAGCTCCTGGGCGGGAGTGGATGAGCAGTTCTTC.

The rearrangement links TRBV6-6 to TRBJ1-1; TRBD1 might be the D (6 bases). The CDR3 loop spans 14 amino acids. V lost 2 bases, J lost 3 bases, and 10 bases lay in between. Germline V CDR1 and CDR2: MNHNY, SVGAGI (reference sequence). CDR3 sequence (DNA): TGTGCCAGCAGTTACAGGGGGGGGGACACTGAAGCTTTCTTT. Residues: CASSYRGGDTEAFF.

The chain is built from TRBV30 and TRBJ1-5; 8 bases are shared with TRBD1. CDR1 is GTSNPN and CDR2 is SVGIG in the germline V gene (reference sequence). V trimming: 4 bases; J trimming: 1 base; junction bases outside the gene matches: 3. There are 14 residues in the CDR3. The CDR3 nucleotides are TGTGCCTGGAAGGACAGGGAGAGCAATCAGCCCCAGCATTTT. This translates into CAWKDRESNQPQHF.

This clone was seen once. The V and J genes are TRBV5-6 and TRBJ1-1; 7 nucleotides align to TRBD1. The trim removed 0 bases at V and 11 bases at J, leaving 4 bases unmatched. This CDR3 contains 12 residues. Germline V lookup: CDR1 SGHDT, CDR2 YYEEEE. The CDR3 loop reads CASSLDRGSAFF. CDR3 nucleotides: TGTGCCAGCAGCTTGGACAGGGGATCCGCTTTCTTT.

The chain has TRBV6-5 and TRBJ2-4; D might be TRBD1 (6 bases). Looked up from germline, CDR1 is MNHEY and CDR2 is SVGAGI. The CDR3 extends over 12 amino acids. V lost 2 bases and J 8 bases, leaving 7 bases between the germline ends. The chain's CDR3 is CASSYPGDIQYF. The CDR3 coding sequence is TGTGCCAGCAGTTACCCAGGGGACATTCAGTACTTC.

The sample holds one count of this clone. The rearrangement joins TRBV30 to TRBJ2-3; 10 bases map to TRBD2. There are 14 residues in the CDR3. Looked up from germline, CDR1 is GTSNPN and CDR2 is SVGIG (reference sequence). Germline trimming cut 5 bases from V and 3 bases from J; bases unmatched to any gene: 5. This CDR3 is CAWDLAGGTDTQYF. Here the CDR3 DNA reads TGTGCCTGGGACTTAGCGGGGGGAACAGATACGCAGTATTTT.

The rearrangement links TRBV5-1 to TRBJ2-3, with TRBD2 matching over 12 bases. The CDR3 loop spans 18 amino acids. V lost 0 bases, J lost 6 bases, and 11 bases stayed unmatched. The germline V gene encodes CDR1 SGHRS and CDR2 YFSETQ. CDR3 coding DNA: TGCGCCAGCAGCTTGGAGGGACTAGCGGGCCCGCCGAGGGATACGCAGTATTTT. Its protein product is CASSLEGLAGPPRDTQYF.

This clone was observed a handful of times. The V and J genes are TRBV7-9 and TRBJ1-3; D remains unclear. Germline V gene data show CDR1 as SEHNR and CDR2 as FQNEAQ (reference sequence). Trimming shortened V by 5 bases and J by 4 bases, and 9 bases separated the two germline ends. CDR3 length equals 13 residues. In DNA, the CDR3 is TGTGCCAGCAGCCTTACAGACGGAAACACCATATATTTT. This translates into CASSLTDGNTIYF.

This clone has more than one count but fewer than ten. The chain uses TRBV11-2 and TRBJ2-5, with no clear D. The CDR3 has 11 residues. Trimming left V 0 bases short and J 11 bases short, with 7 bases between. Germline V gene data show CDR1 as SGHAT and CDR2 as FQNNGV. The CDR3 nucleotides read TGTGCCAGCAGCTTAGAGTCTAGGCAGTACTTC. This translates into CASSLESRQYF.

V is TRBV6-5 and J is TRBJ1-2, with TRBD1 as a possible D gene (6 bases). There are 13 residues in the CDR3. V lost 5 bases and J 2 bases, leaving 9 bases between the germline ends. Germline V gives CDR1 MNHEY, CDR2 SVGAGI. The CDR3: CASSVQGNYGYTF. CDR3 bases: TGTGCCAGCAGTGTACAGGGAAACTATGGCTACACCTTC.

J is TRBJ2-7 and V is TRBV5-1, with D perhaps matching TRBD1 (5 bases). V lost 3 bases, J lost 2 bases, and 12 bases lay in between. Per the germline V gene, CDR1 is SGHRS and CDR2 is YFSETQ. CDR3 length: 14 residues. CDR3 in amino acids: CASSSQGLTYEQYF. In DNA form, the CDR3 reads TGCGCCAGCAGCTCCCAGGGATTAACCTACGAGCAGTACTTC.

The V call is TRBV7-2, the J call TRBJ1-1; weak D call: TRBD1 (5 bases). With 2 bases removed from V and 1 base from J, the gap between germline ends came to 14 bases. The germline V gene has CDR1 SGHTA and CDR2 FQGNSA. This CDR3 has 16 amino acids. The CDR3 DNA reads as TGTGCCAGCAGCTTACGGGGCCGGGGGACGAACACTGAAGCTTTCTTT. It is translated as CASSLRGRGTNTEAFF.

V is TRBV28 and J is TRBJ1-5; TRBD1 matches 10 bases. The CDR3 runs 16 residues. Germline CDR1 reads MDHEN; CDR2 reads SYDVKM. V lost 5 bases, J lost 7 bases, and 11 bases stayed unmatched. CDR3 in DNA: TGTGCCAGCAGTCCCGATGGGACAGGGGATCACCAGCCCCAGCATTTT. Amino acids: CASSPDGTGDHQPQHF.

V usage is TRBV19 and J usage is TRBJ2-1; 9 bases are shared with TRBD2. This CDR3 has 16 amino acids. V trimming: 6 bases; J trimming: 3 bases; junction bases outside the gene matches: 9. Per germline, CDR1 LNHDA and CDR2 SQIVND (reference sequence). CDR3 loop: CASRAGGPQSYNEQFF. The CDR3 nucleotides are TGTGCCAGTAGGGCGGGAGGGCCCCAAAGCTACAATGAGCAGTTCTTC.